This entry describes one T cell receptor beta chain. What it binds is unknown. Approximately 0.11 L of blood, on average, came from one heparinised draw per donor. Central memory, naive, regulatory and stem cell-like memory CD4+ cells were sorted by CD45RO/CCR7/CD25/CD127/CD95/CD27. Sorted cells reached over 95% purity in every population. This specimen belongs to a study of beta chain features in type 1 diabetes. Germline CDR1 reads ENHRY; CDR2 reads SYGVKD. The V segment lost 10 bases and the J segment 0 bases; nucleotides outside the gene matches: 8. This CDR3 spans 14 amino acids. Study-level results: For Type 1 diabetes patients, all four CD4+ subsets carried TCRB CDR3s that were moderately but significantly shorter.

As every portion of the isolated RNA was reverse transcribed, the sequencing read expressed TCRB transcripts. Profiling relied on immunoSEQ multiplex PCR, and the TCRdb table lists in-frame clones only, not all of them. The sample lists around 100,000 clones; around 30% were seen once. The genes are TRBV10-3 and TRBJ1-1; 7 bases match TRBD1. This sequence originates from a woman aged 18-29 years with type 1 diabetes. Sequenced sample: central memory CD4+ T cells from blood. The CDR3 sequence is CATARDSMNTEAFF. The DNA for the CDR3 is TGTGCCACCGCCCGGGACAGTATGAACACTGAAGCTTTCTTT.